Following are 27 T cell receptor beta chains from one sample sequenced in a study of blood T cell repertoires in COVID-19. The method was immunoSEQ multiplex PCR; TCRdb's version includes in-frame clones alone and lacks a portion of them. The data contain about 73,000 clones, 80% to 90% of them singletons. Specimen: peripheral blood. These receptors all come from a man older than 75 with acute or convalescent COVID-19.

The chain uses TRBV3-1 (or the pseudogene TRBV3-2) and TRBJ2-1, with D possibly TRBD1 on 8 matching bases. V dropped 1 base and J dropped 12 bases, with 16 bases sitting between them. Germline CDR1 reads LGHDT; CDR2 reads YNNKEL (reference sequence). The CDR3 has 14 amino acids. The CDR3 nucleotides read TGTGCCAGCAGCCAAGCCGACAGGGGAGGGAGGCAGTTCTTC. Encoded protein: CASSQADRGGRQFF.

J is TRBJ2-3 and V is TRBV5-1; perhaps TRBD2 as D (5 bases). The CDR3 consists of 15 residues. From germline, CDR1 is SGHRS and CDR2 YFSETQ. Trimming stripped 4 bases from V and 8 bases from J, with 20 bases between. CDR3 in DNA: TGCGCCAGCAGCGAATCGGGGTCACATATGGGTACGCAGTATTTT. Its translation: CASSESGSHMGTQYF. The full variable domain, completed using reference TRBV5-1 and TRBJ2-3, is KAGVTQTPRYLIKTRGQQVTLSCSPISGHRSVSWYQQTPGQGLQFLFEYFSETQRNKGNFPGRFSGRQFSNSRSEMNVSTLELGDSALYLCASSESGSHMGTQYFGPGTRLTVL.

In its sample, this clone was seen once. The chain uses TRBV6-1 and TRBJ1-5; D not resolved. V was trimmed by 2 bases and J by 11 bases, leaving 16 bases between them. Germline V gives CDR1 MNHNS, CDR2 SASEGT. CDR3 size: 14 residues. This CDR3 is CASSENPDGRTQHF. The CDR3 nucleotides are TGTGCCAGCAGTGAAAACCCTGACGGGAGGACCCAGCATTTT.

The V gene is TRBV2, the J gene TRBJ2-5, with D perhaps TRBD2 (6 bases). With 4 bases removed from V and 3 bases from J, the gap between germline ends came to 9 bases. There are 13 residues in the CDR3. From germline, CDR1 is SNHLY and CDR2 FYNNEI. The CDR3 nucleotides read TGTGCCAGCAGTGTCACTAGCAAAGAGACCCAGTACTTC. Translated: CASSVTSKETQYF.

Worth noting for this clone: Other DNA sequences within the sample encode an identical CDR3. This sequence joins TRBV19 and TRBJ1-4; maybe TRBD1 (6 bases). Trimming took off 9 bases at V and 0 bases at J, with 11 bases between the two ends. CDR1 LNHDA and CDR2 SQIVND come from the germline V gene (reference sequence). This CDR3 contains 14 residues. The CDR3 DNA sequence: TGTGCCAGCCGGGACACCGCAACTAATGAAAAACTGTTTTTT. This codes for CASRDTATNEKLFF.

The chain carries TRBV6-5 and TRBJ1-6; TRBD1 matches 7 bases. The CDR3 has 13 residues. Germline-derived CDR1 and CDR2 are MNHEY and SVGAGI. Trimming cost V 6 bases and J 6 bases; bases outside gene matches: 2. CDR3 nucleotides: TGTGCCAGCAGCAGGGACAGTAATTCACCCCTCCACTTT. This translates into CASSRDSNSPLHF.

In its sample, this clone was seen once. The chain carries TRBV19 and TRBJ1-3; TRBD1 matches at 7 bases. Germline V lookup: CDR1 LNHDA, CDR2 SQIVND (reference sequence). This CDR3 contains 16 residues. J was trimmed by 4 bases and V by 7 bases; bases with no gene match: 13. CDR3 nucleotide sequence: TGTGCCAGTACCGTACAGGGGAAAAGTTGGGGAAACACCATATATTTT. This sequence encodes CASTVQGKSWGNTIYF.

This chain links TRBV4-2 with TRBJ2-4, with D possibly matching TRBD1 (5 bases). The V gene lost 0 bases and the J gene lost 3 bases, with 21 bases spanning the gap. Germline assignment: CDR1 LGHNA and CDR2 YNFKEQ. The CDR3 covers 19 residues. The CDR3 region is CASSQEGPGQGYGKNIQYF. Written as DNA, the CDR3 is TGTGCCAGCAGCCAAGAGGGCCCTGGGCAGGGATATGGCAAAAACATTCAGTACTTC.

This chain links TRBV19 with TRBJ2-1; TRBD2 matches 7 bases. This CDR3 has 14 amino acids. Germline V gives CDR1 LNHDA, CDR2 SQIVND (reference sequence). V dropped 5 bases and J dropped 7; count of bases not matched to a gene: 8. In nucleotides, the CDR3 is TGTGCCAGTAGTGGGACTGCCGGGAGGAATGAGCAGTTCTTC. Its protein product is CASSGTAGRNEQFF.

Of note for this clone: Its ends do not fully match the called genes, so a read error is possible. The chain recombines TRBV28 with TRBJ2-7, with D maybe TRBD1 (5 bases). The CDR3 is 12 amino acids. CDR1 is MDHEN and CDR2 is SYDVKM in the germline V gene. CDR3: CASSDSSSEQYF. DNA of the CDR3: TGTGCCAGCTCCGACAGTTCCTCCGAGCAGTACTTC.

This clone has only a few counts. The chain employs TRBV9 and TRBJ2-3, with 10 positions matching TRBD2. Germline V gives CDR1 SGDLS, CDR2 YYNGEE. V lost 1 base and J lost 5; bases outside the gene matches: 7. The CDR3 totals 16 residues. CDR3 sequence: CASSVSGRAARDTQYF. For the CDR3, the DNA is TGTGCCAGCAGCGTAAGCGGGAGGGCCGCTAGAGATACGCAGTATTTT.

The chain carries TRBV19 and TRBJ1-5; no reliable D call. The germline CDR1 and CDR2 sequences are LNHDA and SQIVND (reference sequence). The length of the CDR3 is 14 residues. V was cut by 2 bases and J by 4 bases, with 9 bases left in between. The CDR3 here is CASSIMAGNQPQHF. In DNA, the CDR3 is TGTGCCAGTAGTATAATGGCAGGTAATCAGCCCCAGCATTTT.

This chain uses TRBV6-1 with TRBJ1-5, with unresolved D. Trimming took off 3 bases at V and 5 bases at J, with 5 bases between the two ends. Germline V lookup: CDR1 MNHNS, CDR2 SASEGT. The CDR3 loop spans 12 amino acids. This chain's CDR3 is CASSDPYQPQHF. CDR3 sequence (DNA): TGTGCCAGCAGTGACCCCTATCAGCCCCAGCATTTT.

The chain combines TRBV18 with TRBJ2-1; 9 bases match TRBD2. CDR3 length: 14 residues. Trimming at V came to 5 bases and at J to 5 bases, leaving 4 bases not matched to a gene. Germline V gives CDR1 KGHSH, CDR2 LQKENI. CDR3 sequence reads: CASSLSGGHNEQFF. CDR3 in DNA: TGTGCCAGCTCATTAAGCGGGGGGCACAATGAGCAGTTCTTC. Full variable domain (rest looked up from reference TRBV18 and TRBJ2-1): NAGVMQNPRHLVRRRGQEARLRCSPMKGHSHVYWYRQLPEEGLKFMVYLQKENIIDESGMPKERFSAEFPKEGPSILRIQQVVRGDSAAYFCASSLSGGHNEQFFGPGTRLTVL.

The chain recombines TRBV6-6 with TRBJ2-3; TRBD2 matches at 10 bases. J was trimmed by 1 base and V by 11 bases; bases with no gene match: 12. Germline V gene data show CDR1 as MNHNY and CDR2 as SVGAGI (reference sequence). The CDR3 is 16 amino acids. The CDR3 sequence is CAASILAGGGTDTQYF. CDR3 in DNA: TGTGCCGCCTCTATCTTAGCGGGGGGAGGCACAGATACGCAGTATTTT.

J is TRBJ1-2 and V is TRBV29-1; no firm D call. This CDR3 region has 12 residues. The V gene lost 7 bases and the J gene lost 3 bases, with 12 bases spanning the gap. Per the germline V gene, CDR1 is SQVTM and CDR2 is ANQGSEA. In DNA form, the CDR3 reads TGCAGCGCGGAAGGCGGAGACTATGGCTACACCTTC. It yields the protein CSAEGGDYGYTF.

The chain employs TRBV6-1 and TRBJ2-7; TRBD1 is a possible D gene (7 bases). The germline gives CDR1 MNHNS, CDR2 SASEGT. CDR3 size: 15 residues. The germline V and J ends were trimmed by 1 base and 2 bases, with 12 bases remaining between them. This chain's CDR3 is CASSEGDREAYEQYF. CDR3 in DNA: TGTGCCAGCAGTGAAGGTGACAGGGAGGCCTACGAGCAGTACTTC.

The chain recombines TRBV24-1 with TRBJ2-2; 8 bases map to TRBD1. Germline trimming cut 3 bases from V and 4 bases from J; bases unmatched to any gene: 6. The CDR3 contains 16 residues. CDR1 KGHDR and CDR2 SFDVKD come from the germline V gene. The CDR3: CATSDPGGAVTGELFF. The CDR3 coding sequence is TGTGCCACCAGTGATCCAGGGGGCGCGGTCACCGGGGAGCTGTTTTTT.

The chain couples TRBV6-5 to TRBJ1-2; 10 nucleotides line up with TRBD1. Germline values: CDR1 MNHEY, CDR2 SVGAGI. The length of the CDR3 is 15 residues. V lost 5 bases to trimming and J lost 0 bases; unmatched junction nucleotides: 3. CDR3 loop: CASSRQGAPNYGYTF. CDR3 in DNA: TGTGCCAGCAGTAGACAGGGGGCGCCTAACTATGGCTACACCTTC.

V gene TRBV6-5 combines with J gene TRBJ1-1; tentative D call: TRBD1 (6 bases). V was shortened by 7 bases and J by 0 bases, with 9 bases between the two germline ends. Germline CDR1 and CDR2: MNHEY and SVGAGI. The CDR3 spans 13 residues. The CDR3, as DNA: TGTGCCAGCAAGAGGGACATGAACACTGAAGCTTTCTTT. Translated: CASKRDMNTEAFF.

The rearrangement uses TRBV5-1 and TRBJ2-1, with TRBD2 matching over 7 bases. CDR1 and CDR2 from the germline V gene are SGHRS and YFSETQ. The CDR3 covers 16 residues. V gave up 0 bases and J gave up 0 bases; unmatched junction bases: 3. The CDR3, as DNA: TGCGCCAGCAGCTTGGCCGGGAGGCTCTCCTACAATGAGCAGTTCTTC. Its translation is CASSLAGRLSYNEQFF.

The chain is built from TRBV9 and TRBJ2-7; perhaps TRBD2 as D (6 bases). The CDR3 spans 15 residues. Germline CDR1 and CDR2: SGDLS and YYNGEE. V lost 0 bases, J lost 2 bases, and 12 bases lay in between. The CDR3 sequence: CASSVGSSEAYEQYF. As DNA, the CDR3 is TGTGCCAGCAGCGTAGGGTCTAGCGAGGCCTACGAGCAGTACTTC.

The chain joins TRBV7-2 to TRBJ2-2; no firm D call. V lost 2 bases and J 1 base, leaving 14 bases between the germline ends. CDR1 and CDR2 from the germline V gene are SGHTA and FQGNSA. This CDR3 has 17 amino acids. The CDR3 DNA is TGTGCCAGCAGCTTATTTATCCCGAGTTTGAACACCGGGGAGCTGTTTTTT. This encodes CASSLFIPSLNTGELFF.

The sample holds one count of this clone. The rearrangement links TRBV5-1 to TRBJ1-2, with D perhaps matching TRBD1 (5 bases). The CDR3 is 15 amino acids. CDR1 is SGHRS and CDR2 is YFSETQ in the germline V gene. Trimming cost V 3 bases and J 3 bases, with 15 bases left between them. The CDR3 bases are TGCGCCAGCAGCTCACCGGACCGGGGGGACTATGGCTACACCTTC. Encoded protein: CASSSPDRGDYGYTF.

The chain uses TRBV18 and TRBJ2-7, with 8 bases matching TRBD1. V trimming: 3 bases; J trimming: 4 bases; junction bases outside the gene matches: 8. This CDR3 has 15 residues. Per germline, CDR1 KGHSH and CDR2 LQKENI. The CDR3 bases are TGTGCCAGCTCACCGGGGCTGGACAGGGCGTACGAGCAGTACTTC. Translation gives CASSPGLDRAYEQYF.

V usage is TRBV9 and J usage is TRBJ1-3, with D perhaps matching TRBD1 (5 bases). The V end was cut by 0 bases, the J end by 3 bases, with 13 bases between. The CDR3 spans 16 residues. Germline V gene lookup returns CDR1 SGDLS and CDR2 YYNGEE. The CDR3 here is CASSVAGQGSGNTIYF. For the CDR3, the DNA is TGTGCCAGCAGCGTAGCAGGGCAGGGAAGTGGAAACACCATATATTTT.

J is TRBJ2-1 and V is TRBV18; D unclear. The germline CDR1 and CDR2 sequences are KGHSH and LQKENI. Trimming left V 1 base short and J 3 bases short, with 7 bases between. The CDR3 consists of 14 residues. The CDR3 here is CASSPLTNYNEQFF. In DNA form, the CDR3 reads TGTGCCAGCTCACCACTAACAAACTACAATGAGCAGTTCTTC.